This is a list of T cell receptor beta chains from one sample in a study of Ad26.COV2.S vaccination and SARS-CoV-2 variants. Produced via immunoSEQ multiplex PCR; TCRdb's table is partial and in-frame only. The sample contains more than 300,000 clones, about 86% of which appear only once. Sequenced here: peripheral blood, sampled in a trial of Ad26.COV2.S vaccine versus placebo. These receptors all come from a person aged 18-65 years who received the Ad26.COV2.S COVID-19 vaccine or a placebo. CDR3s include the opening cysteine and the closing phenylalanine or tryptophan. D genes are given only for firm matches. The size of a clone is reported for some rows only, either as once, few or many, or as a class for expanded clones.

clone size | J gene | D gene | V gene | CDR3 protein | CDR3 DNA
. | TRBJ1-3 | TRBD1 | TRBV7-9 | CASSLAGTAKNTIYF | TGTGCCAGCAGCTTAGCAGGGACAGCCAAAAACACCATATATTTT
. | TRBJ2-2 | TRBD1 | TRBV25-1 | CASRGTGLGTGELFF | TGTGCCAGCAGGGGGACAGGGTTAGGCACCGGGGAGCTGTTTTTT
. | TRBJ1-1 | . | TRBV5-1 | CASSASGIEAFF | TGCGCCAGCAGCGCCTCAGGGATTGAAGCTTTCTTT
few | TRBJ1-6 | TRBD1 | TRBV5-1 | CASSPGQNNSPLHF | TGCGCCAGCAGCCCGGGACAGAATAATTCACCCCTCCACTTT
. | TRBJ2-1 | . | TRBV10-2 | CASSFYNEQFF | TGCGCCAGCAGTTTTTACAATGAGCAGTTCTTC
once | TRBJ2-6 | . | TRBV9 | CASSGRTVDYSGANVLTF | TGTGCCAGCAGCGGCCGGACAGTGGACTACTCTGGGGCCAACGTCCTGACTTTC
. | TRBJ2-3 | . | TRBV7-2 | CASSLAGEAGTQYF | TGTGCCAGCAGCTTAGCCGGGGAGGCAGGTACGCAGTATTTT
. | TRBJ1-6 | . | TRBV30 | CAWSVAPRGNSPLHF | TGTGCCTGGAGTGTAGCGCCCCGCGGGAATTCACCCCTCCACTTT
. | TRBJ2-5 | TRBD1 | TRBV24-1 | CATSDSRQGPGETQYF | TGTGCCACCAGTGATTCCCGACAGGGGCCGGGAGAGACCCAGTACTTC
. | TRBJ2-1 | TRBD2 | TRBV4-3 | CASSQDRSGGASVYNEQFF | TGCGCCAGCAGCCAAGATCGGAGCGGGGGGGCCTCTGTCTACAATGAGCAGTTCTTC
few | TRBJ2-2 | . | TRBV12-5 | CASGLFQNTGELFF | TGTGCTAGTGGTTTGTTCCAGAACACCGGGGAGCTGTTTTTT
. | TRBJ2-4 | TRBD1 | TRBV6-1 | CASSVGLDRSKNIQYF | TGTGCCAGCAGTGTAGGTCTGGACAGGAGTAAAAACATTCAGTACTTC
. | TRBJ1-3 | . | TRBV11-2 | CASSLVRGSGNTIYF | TGTGCCAGCAGCTTAGTCAGGGGTTCTGGAAACACCATATATTTT
. | TRBJ2-5 | TRBD2 | TRBV2 | CASSPPGGGQETQYF | TGTGCCAGCAGCCCCCCCGGCGGGGGCCAAGAGACCCAGTACTTC
. | TRBJ1-5 | . | TRBV30 | CAWSVLGAQPQHF | TGTGCCTGGAGTGTACTCGGGGCACAGCCCCAGCATTTT
. | TRBJ1-6 | TRBD1 | TRBV10-3 | CAIGDRAYSPLHF | TGTGCCATCGGGGACAGGGCCTATTCACCCCTCCACTTT
. | TRBJ1-3 | TRBD1 | TRBV30 | CAWSLTTGVGNTIYF | TGTGCCTGGAGTTTGACCACAGGGGTAGGAAACACCATATATTTT
. | TRBJ2-2 | . | TRBV5-1 | CASSFSGPPNTGELFF | TGCGCCAGCAGCTTCAGTGGGCCGCCGAACACCGGGGAGCTGTTTTTT
. | TRBJ1-5 | . | TRBV6-5 | CASSYQTGQPQHF | TGTGCCAGCAGTTACCAGACAGGTCAGCCCCAGCATTTT
. | TRBJ2-3 | TRBD2 | TRBV6-6 | CASSYATSGGTDTQYF | TGTGCCAGCAGTTACGCGACTAGCGGGGGAACAGATACGCAGTATTTT
. | TRBJ2-2 | TRBD1 | TRBV7-9 | CASSFLPGTGDTGELFF | TGTGCCAGCAGCTTTCTACCCGGGACAGGTGACACCGGGGAGCTGTTTTTT
. | TRBJ2-2 | . | TRBV15 | CATSRDRQGATGELFF | TGTGCCACCAGCAGAGATCGTCAGGGAGCCACCGGGGAGCTGTTTTTT
. | TRBJ1-2 | . | TRBV11-2 | CASSFGGWDYGYTF | TGTGCCAGCAGCTTCGGGGGTTGGGACTATGGCTACACCTTC
. | TRBJ2-1 | . | TRBV5-4 | CASSLRTSRYNEQFF | TGTGCCAGCAGCTTAAGGACTTCGAGGTACAATGAGCAGTTCTTC
many | TRBJ1-5 | . | TRBV10-2 | CASSDSGPEYQPQHF | TGCGCCAGCAGTGATTCGGGGCCCGAATATCAGCCCCAGCATTTT
. | TRBJ1-2 | . | TRBV7-8 | CASSYNPGLGGYTF | TGTGCCAGCAGCTACAATCCGGGACTCGGGGGCTACACCTTC
. | TRBJ2-1 | . | TRBV11-2 | CASSPNPRPGGYNEQFF | TGTGCCAGCAGCCCCAACCCCAGGCCGGGCGGCTACAATGAGCAGTTCTTC
. | TRBJ1-3 | . | TRBV7-2 | CASSLGGSGSGNTIYF | TGTGCCAGCAGCCTCGGTGGGTCGGGCTCTGGAAACACCATATATTTT
. | TRBJ2-7 | . | TRBV5-4 | CASSKDGLWGEQYF | TGTGCCAGCAGCAAGGACGGGCTCTGGGGAGAGCAGTACTTC
. | TRBJ2-7 | . | TRBV5-1 | CASSLDGSSYEQYF | TGCGCCAGCAGCTTGGATGGTAGCTCCTACGAGCAGTACTTC
few | TRBJ2-2 | . | TRBV4-3 | CASSHEPSNTGELFF | TGCGCCAGCAGCCATGAACCATCGAACACCGGGGAGCTGTTTTTT
. | TRBJ1-3 | . | TRBV5-4 | CASSLRDVGNTIYF | TGTGCCAGCAGCTTAAGGGATGTTGGAAACACCATATATTTT
. | TRBJ2-5 | . | TRBV20-1 | CSASHETQYF | TGCAGTGCTAGTCACGAGACCCAGTACTTC
. | TRBJ2-1 | . | TRBV5-1 | CASSRDPSYNEQFF | TGCGCCAGCAGCCGGGACCCCTCCTACAATGAGCAGTTCTTC
. | TRBJ2-7 | TRBD1 | TRBV5-1 | CASSLVGQVTPGEQYF | TGCGCCAGCAGCTTGGTGGGACAGGTTACCCCGGGCGAGCAGTACTTC
. | TRBJ1-5 | TRBD1 | TRBV6-2/TRBV6-3 | CASSYSGQGTQPQHF | TGTGCCAGCAGTTACTCGGGACAGGGCACCCAGCCCCAGCATTTT
. | TRBJ2-1 | TRBD2 | TRBV3-1/TRBV3-2 | CASSQDRGLAGNNEQFF | TGTGCCAGCAGCCAAGATAGAGGACTAGCGGGGAACAATGAGCAGTTCTTC
. | TRBJ2-5 | TRBD1 | TRBV5-1 | CASSSGNGQGQETQYF | TGCGCCAGCAGCTCGGGCAACGGACAGGGCCAAGAGACCCAGTACTTC
. | TRBJ2-5 | . | TRBV7-9 | CASSLALEHKETQYF | TGTGCCAGCAGCCTAGCCCTAGAACACAAAGAGACCCAGTACTTC
. | TRBJ2-1 | TRBD2 | TRBV3-1/TRBV3-2 | CASSQVVTSGGGQFF | TGTGCCAGCAGCCAAGTTGTGACTAGCGGAGGGGGGCAGTTCTTC
. | TRBJ1-2 | . | TRBV12-3/TRBV12-4 | CASSPGFGYTF | TGTGCCAGCAGTCCAGGGTTCGGCTACACCTTC
. | TRBJ2-7 | . | TRBV30 | CAWSVEGTYKRYEQYF | TGTGCCTGGAGTGTCGAAGGGACATATAAACGCTACGAGCAGTACTTC
. | TRBJ1-4 | . | TRBV28 | CGSQGGVQNEKLFF | TGTGGATCCCAGGGAGGGGTCCAAAATGAAAAACTGTTTTTT